This TCR beta chain comes out of a study of siplizumab effects on memory and regulatory T cells. Study overall: Mixed lymphocyte reactions were matched in twos, containing siplizumab at roughly 0.9 ug/mL or lacking drug. General study results and limits: Unstimulated naive T cells seemed to show more diversity than memory cells did, and they also seemed to be among the major contributors to the alloresponse. An assignable phenotype, naive or memory, was missing from roughly 76-95% of proliferating CD4+ or CD8+ clones.

This clone was picked up a small number of times. What it binds is unknown. Roughly 90,000 TCR templates per sample were sequenced. Libraries were prepared by immunoSEQ multiplex PCR; TCRdb keeps only in-frame clonotypes and omits some of them. The sample contains more than 13,000 clones, roughly 40% of which appear only once. An approximately six-day coculture at 37°C was performed with the mixed lymphocyte reaction cells. V was shortened by 6 bases and J by 3 bases, with 7 bases between the two germline ends. The CDR3 sequence is 12 residues long. CDR1 is WSHSY and CDR2 is SAAADI in the germline V gene.

The chain uses TRBV10-2 and TRBJ2-3; perhaps TRBD1 as D (5 bases). The sequence derives from a human donor in good health; the cells came from an allogeneic mixed lymphocyte reaction. Some clones in this sample may be carry-over from other donors' samples. Input material: CFSE-low (dividing) CD4+ T cells sorted from an allogeneic mixed lymphocyte reaction. The CDR3 DNA reads TGCGCCAGCAGAGGGGCTACAGATACGCAGTATTTT. Translation: CASRGATDTQYF.